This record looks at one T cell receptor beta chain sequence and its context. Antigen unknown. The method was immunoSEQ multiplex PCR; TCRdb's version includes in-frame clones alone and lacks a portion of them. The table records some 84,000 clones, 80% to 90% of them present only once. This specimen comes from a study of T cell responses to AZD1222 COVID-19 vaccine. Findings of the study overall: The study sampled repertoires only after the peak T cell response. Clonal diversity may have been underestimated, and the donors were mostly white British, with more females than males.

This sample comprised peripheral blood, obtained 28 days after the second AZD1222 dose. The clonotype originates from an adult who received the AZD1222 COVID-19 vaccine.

The CDR3 nucleotides read TGTGCCAGCAGCCAAGTGACAGCTATGAACACTGAAGCTTTCTTT. It translates to CASSQVTAMNTEAFF. This chain connects TRBV14 to TRBJ1-1; D might be TRBD1 (5 bases). V lost 1 base and J lost 0, with 9 bases in between. Germline-derived CDR1 and CDR2 are SGHDN and FVKESK. CDR3 length: 15 residues.